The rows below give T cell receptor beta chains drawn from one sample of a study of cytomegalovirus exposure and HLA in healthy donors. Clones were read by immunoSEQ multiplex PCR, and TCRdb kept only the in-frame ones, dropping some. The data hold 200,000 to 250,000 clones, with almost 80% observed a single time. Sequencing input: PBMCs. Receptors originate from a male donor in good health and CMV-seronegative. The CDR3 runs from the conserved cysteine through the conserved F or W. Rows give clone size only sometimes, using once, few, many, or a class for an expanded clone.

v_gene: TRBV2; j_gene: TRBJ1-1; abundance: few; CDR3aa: CASSPYRAMNTEAFF
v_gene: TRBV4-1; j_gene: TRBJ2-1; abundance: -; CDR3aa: CASSQALANNEQFF
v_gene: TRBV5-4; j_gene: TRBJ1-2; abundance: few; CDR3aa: CASSPDTSNYGYTF
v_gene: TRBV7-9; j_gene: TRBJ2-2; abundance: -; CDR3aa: CASRPLAGGNTGELFF
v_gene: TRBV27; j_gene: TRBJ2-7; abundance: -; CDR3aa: CASTPVGTSEFYEQYF
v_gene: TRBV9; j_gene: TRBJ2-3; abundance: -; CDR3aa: CASSAPTSTDTQYF
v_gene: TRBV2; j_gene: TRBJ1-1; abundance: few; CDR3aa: CASGGRNTEAFF
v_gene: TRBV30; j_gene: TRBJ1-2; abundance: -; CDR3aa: CAWSKRLDYGYTF
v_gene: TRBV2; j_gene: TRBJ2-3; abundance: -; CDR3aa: CASRTSGRDGTDTQYF
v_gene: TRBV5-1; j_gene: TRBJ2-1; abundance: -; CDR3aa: CASSMTSGHNEQFF
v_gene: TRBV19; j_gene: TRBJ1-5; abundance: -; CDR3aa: CASSGQNSNQPQHF
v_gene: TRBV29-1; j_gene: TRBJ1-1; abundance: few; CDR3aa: CSTGQSADTEAFF
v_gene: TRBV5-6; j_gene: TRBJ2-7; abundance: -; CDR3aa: CASSLGTGTYEQYF
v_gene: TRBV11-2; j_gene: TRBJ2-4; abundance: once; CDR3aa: CASSSRLAKNIQYF
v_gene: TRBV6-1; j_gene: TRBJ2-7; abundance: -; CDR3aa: CATDSGVSYEQYF
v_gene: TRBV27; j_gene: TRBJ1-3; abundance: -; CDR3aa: CASSLRGGLGNTIYF